This is a list of T cell receptor beta chains from one sample in a study of beta chain features in type 1 diabetes. Assay used: immunoSEQ multiplex PCR; TCRdb lists only in-frame clones, some missing. The sample has 600,000 to 700,000 clones, around 15% seen once; the top ten hold 0.022%. The sequenced material came from naive CD4+ T cells from blood. These receptors originate from a man younger than 35 with type 1 diabetes. Each CDR3 is given without its conserved first and last residue.

v_gene,CDR3aa
TRBV11-3,ASSPQGADEKLF
TRBV30,AWSGQSNQPQH
TRBV30,AWGLFSEA
TRBV14,ASSPEGDRGGEQY
TRBV30,AWSVQEGAPSGANVLT
TRBV7-2,ASSPRGGVRGYGYT
TRBV7-8,ASTPEGRTANQPQH
TRBV7-8,ASSLGESSYEQY
TRBV7-9,ASSFTGTDTDTQY
TRBV28,ASGADSSGQETQY